The rows below give T cell receptor beta chains drawn from one sample of a study of shared clonotypes between healthy human individuals. Profiled with immunoSEQ multiplex PCR; TCRdb holds only in-frame clones, not every one. The table has 850,000 to 1,200,000 clones, around 75% seen once. Sequenced material: memory CD4+ T cells sorted from blood. These TCRs come from a man aged 18 to 29 in good health. Each CDR3 is given with its conserved first and last residue. Only some rows state a clone size, as once, few, many or a class for expanded clones.

TRBV14,many,TRBJ2-1,15,CASSQGQGRRHEQFF
TRBV27,NA,TRBJ1-1,13,CASSQDSYTEAFF
TRBV2,NA,TRBJ1-2,13,CASSEGGPYGYTF
TRBV2,NA,TRBJ1-5,14,CASRDRGNNQPQHF
TRBV30,once,TRBJ1-1,12,CAWTSFGAEAFF
TRBV6-5,NA,TRBJ1-2,15,CASSYSRSARYGYTF
TRBV5-4,once,TRBJ2-3,13,CASRLMGTDTQYF
TRBV11-2,once,TRBJ2-5,15,CASSLIGGIQETQYF
TRBV4-3,NA,TRBJ2-3,19,CASSRSLRKGTGAADTQYF
TRBV7-2,NA,TRBJ1-1,16,CASSLSAVGMNTEAFF
TRBV21-1,NA,TRBJ2-4,14,CASSKEDRGFIQYF
TRBV6-5,NA,TRBJ1-2,12,CASSGANYGYTF
TRBV28,NA,TRBJ2-7,17,CASSLSGAHLTAYEQYF
TRBV5-1,NA,TRBJ2-3,17,CASSLGSSGMYTDTQYF
TRBV19,few,TRBJ1-2,12,CASKGQGPGYTF
TRBV12-2,NA,TRBJ2-7,13,CASRLGGDEEQYF
TRBV4-3,NA,TRBJ2-7,14,CASSQEASTYEQYF
TRBV7-2,NA,TRBJ2-1,14,CASSPDSPFNEQFF
TRBV2,few,TRBJ1-1,13,CASSGQMNTEAFF
TRBV5-6,NA,TRBJ1-5,14,CASSPTGGNQPQHF
TRBV30,once,TRBJ2-7,14,CAWRSGGRGYEQYF
TRBV28,NA,TRBJ1-2,14,CASSSLGAHYGYTF
TRBV5-1,NA,TRBJ1-1,13,CASSLGQGFEAFF
TRBV9,NA,TRBJ1-5,14,CASSDGAYNQPQHF
TRBV7-6,NA,TRBJ1-3,16,CASSLAGPGRGNTIYF
TRBV11-2,NA,TRBJ2-1,14,CASSPGGEAGTQFF
TRBV4-1,NA,TRBJ1-1,14,CASSKGDRNTEAFF
TRBV12-5,NA,TRBJ2-1,17,CASGPDRGLGSYNEQFF
TRBV19,NA,TRBJ1-1,14,CASTLVGVNTEAFF
TRBV10-3,NA,TRBJ2-6,17,CAISEVQGTSGANVLTF
TRBV19,few,TRBJ2-7,16,CASSPRAGTGRSEQYF
TRBV7-9,NA,TRBJ1-6,17,CASSLAGGGQRDSPLHF